This TCR beta chain is from a study of blood T cells in healthy people across ages. Study details: In model experiments, template switching was able to capture about one barcoded beta molecule for every two T cells that were present.

This CDR3 is built from 18 residues. The germline V gene has CDR1 SGHVS and CDR2 FQNEAQ. V trimming: 0 bases; J trimming: 5 bases; junction bases outside the gene matches: 11. Comment on this clonotype: What it binds is unknown.

Whole-study findings and limits: Unsorted PBMCs prevented conclusive naive versus antigen-experienced comparison.

Together with a sample-barcoded 5' primer, a J-beta primer mix was included in a second PCR lasting about 6 to 11 cycles. Each cDNA molecule carried a tag from a template-switch adaptor that contained 12 random nucleotides. In TCRdb, the 5' RACE reads were re-called with MiXCR into one record per CDR3 protein. The sample yields about 1.6 million distinct CDR3 sequences, about 35% seen once. This receptor was obtained from a woman in her 30s in good health. The rearrangement links TRBV7-8 to TRBJ2-7; TRBD1 matches at 12 bases. What was sequenced was blood. CDR3 in amino acids: CASSLAFIGTGGENEQYF. The CDR3 nucleotides are TGTGCCAGCAGCTTAGCGTTTATTGGGACAGGGGGCGAAAACGAGCAGTACTTC.